The T cell receptor (beta chain) under discussion was sequenced for a study of graft-versus-host responses after intestinal transplantation (dated by TCRdb to about 2021). Broadly, across the study: The transplants that recipients got were multivisceral, liver-intestinal, or isolated intestinal. Anti-thymocyte globulin induction was given to all recipients, followed by maintenance tacrolimus and steroids for approximately three years. After intestinal transplantation, graft-versus-host and host-versus-graft alloreactive T cell clones were followed in the graft, circulation and bone marrow using bulk TCR-beta CDR3 sequencing. To identify alloreactive clones, pre-transplant mixed lymphocyte reaction products were sequenced and then compared with unstimulated pre-transplant donor and recipient T cells. A cohort of approximately 24 intestinal transplant recipients, including one retransplant, was enrolled, and a few patients lacking pretransplant specimens were excluded. A peak of at least 4% donor T cells among recipient peripheral blood mononuclear cells was the definition used for donor T cell macrochimerism. Instead of going to the commercial service, samples from a few later patients were sequenced in-house on an Illumina MiSeq and processed with MiXCR.

Study-level results and caveats: Early after transplant, declines in HvG clones were associated with peak levels of circulating GvH clones. In the allografts of patients with donor T cell macrochimerism, GvH to HvG T cell clonal ratios were high. The relatively low number and heterogeneity of intestinal transplant patients limited the conclusions. GvH clones turned up in recipient bone marrow, with some appearing earlier in ileal mucosa or blood, a pattern consistent with an intestinal mucosal origin.

The CDR3 starts with the cysteine, ends with the phenylalanine, and has 15 residues. Here the CDR3 DNA is all that survives: 45 bases in frame from base 1. Sequences SNHLY (CDR1) and FYNNEI (CDR2) are obtained from the germline V gene. V is clipped by 5 bases and J by 7 bases, and the sequence between their germline boundaries is 17 bases long. The library was generated by the immunoSEQ multiplex PCR assay. In most patients, genomic DNA was isolated using the Qiagen DNeasy Blood and Tissue Kit and sent frozen to Adaptive Biotechnologies for TCR sequencing. High-throughput TCR-beta CDR3 sequencing of genomic DNA from most patients was performed by Adaptive Biotechnologies. As for how the authors treated the data: Adaptive's ImmunoSEQ software supplied the TCR sequencing data for around 17 patients, while MiXCR and VDJtools were used to process a few other patients. CD4 versus CD8 sorting errors were corrected by removing sequences found in both subsets at a frequency ratio below 5:1. Because the origin of CDR3 nucleotide sequences shared between donor and recipient could not be assigned, those sequences were removed. To be classed as alloreactive, a clone needed at least 2-fold expansion over unstimulated cells and a minimum CFSE-low frequency of 0.002% (template counts) or 0.001% (read counts). Clones detected in sequenced pre-transplant spleen, lymph node, or MLR CFSE-low populations of the donor or recipient were defined as mappable. Cumulative frequency of alloreactive clones was calculated as a percentage of all sequences weighted by copy number. Here the immuneACCESS table is served through TCRdb, limited to in-frame sequences with V and J called. Missing clones are a known gap in these copies; in checked studies unresolved V genes cover under half, and the rest lacks a known reason. V and J calls and clone size are as listed in that table; D and trimming were resolved from the DNA. Counted in this sample were 90,000 to 120,000 clones; roughly 87% of them appeared once. Around 0.7% of the sample is in the top ten clones.

As concerns this clone: The antigen it binds to is not known. Base-call qualities are not available, and no considerably larger clone is one nucleotide away.

Sample time point, as interpreted from the label and publication: cells obtained before transplantation from donor or recipient. CD3+CD4+ and CD3+CD8+ populations were FACS-sorted from unstimulated pre-transplant donor and recipient cells taken from spleen or lymph nodes. The sequence came from a human donor who was the organ donor for an intestinal transplant. The rearrangement combines TRBV2 with TRBJ1-4; the D region possibly corresponds to TRBD1 (5 bases align). This specimen was unstimulated CD4+ T cells sorted from spleen or lymph node cells, taken before transplant. CDR3 loop: CASSPRASWSEKLFF. The base sequence is TGTGCCAGCAGTCCCAGGGCAAGTTGGAGTGAAAAACTGTTTTTT.